The entry below gives a single T cell receptor beta chain sequence along with its context. Germline CDR1 SGHTA, CDR2 FQGNSA. V dropped 5 bases and J dropped 7 bases, with 12 bases sitting between them. The CDR3 covers 13 residues. Under the authors' procedure: Estimates of nucleated cell counts were drawn from the amplification of reference gene primers. Profiling relied on immunoSEQ multiplex PCR, and the TCRdb table lists in-frame clones only, not all of them. V and J calls and clone size come straight from that table; D and trimming were deduced from the DNA. The sample yields under 45,000 clones, approximately 90% seen once. The data originate from a study of blood T cell repertoires in COVID-19. Background on the study: Sites in the United States, Italy and Spain provided acute and convalescent COVID-19 samples. The cDNA or gDNA used as material had been derived from T cells, B-cell-depleted T cells, or PBMCs.

Sequencing was done on a sample of peripheral blood. This TCR was sampled from a man aged 60-69 years with active COVID-19. The chain links TRBV7-2 to TRBJ2-1, with D perhaps matching TRBD1 (6 bases). CDR3 loop: CASSRGQKNEQFF. In DNA form, the CDR3 reads TGTGCCAGCAGCCGGGGACAAAAGAATGAGCAGTTCTTC.